These 31 T cell receptor beta chains came from one sample sequenced in a study of T cell repertoires in cytomegalovirus infection. TCRdb reprocessed the reads via MiXCR and lists one record per CDR3 protein. Among around 100,000 distinct CDR3 sequences listed, about 15% were seen once. Material for sequencing was PBMCs. These receptor sequences come from a human donor in good health (CMV status not recorded). Some clones in this sample may be carry-over from other donors' samples.

With regard to this clonotype: This may be a read error: a much more frequent sequence differs by one nucleotide. This chain joins TRBV7-8 and TRBJ1-5; D is undetermined. CDR1 SGHVS and CDR2 FQNEAQ come from the germline V gene. The CDR3 is made up of 15 amino acids. Trimming stripped 2 bases from V and 5 bases from J, with 13 bases between. Written as DNA, the CDR3 is TGTGCCAGCAGCTTATTTAGTACTTGGGATCAGCCCCAGCATTTT. Translation gives CASSLFSTWDQPQHF.

This clonotype was seen at least ten times. This sequence joins TRBV7-2 and TRBJ2-3; 9 positions agree with TRBD2. The CDR3 length is 16 residues. V lost 5 bases to trimming and J lost 0 bases; unmatched junction nucleotides: 6. The germline V gene has CDR1 SGHTA and CDR2 FQGNSA. The CDR3 DNA reads as TGTGCCAGCAGCGTCATAGCGGGGGAGAGCACAGATACGCAGTATTTT. Amino acids: CASSVIAGESTDTQYF.

This clonotype was detected ten times or more. The V call is TRBV7-2, the J call TRBJ1-1; D call uncertain. V lost 3 bases to trimming and J lost 5 bases, with 13 bases between them. Germline CDR1 SGHTA, CDR2 FQGNSA. The CDR3 totals 14 residues. The CDR3 bases are TGTGCCAGCAGCTTGGGTAAGATGGGGACTGAAGCTTTCTTT. Protein sequence: CASSLGKMGTEAFF.

V gene TRBV28 combines with J gene TRBJ2-5; D is undetermined. V lost 3 bases and J lost 2, with 10 bases in between. Per the germline V gene, CDR1 is MDHEN and CDR2 is SYDVKM. There are 14 residues in the CDR3. The chain's CDR3 is CASSFSPSQETQYF. The CDR3 nucleotides are TGTGCCAGCAGTTTCTCGCCCTCACAAGAGACCCAGTACTTC.

The rearrangement uses TRBV28 and TRBJ1-1, with unresolved D. Germline values: CDR1 MDHEN, CDR2 SYDVKM. V lost 3 bases to trimming and J lost 4 bases, with 18 bases between them. This CDR3 is built from 16 residues. In nucleotides, the CDR3 is TGTGCCAGCAGTTTGGGAACCGGGCAATACCTCACTGAAGCTTTCTTT. It encodes CASSLGTGQYLTEAFF.

V and J are TRBV10-3 and TRBJ2-7; no reliable D call. Germline V gene sequence: CDR1 ENHRY, CDR2 SYGVKD. V dropped 0 bases and J dropped 0 bases, with 9 bases sitting between them. The CDR3 extends over 15 amino acids. The DNA of the CDR3 is TGTGCCATCAGTGAGTCGAGTTACAACTCCTACGAGCAGTACTTC. Translating gives CAISESSYNSYEQYF.

This clonotype showed up many times. The chain couples TRBV12-5 to TRBJ1-1; unclear D gene. Germline V lookup: CDR1 LGHNT, CDR2 FRNRAP. The V end lost 6 bases, the J end lost 1 base, and 6 bases lay between the germline ends. The CDR3 is made up of 12 amino acids. CDR3 protein: CASGTGNTEAFF. The CDR3 coding sequence is TGTGCTAGTGGGACGGGGAACACTGAAGCTTTCTTT.

There are a few counts of this clonotype. The gene calls are TRBV24-1 and TRBJ2-3, with 8 nucleotides matching TRBD2. The CDR3 has 16 amino acids. The trim removed 3 bases at V and 5 bases at J, leaving 9 bases unmatched. In germline, CDR1 is KGHDR, CDR2 SFDVKD. CDR3 coding DNA: TGTGCCACCAGTGATGGCCGGGGGGGCCGTGGAGATACGCAGTATTTT. Amino acids: CATSDGRGGRGDTQYF.

Here the CDR3 reads CASSLQAGLFRGYTF. In DNA form, the CDR3 reads TGTGCCAGCAGCCTCCAAGCCGGGCTATTCCGTGGCTACACCTTC. This chain connects TRBV6-2 or TRBV6-3 to TRBJ1-2; D not resolved. The length of the CDR3 is 15 residues. Germline-derived CDR1 and CDR2 are MNHEY and SVGEGT. V was cut by 6 bases and J by 7 bases, with 21 bases left in between.

V gene TRBV18 combines with J gene TRBJ1-1; D remains unclear. CDR1 KGHSH and CDR2 LQKENI come from the germline V gene. V lost 3 bases and J 7 bases, leaving 12 bases between the germline ends. The CDR3 runs to 13 residues. In nucleotides, the CDR3 is TGTGCCAGCTCACCCCCCCGGGAGGGTGAAGCTTTCTTT. This codes for CASSPPREGEAFF.

This clonotype was detected many times. This chain links TRBV7-2 with TRBJ1-1, with a tentative D call TRBD1 (5 bases). Germline V gene sequence: CDR1 SGHTA, CDR2 FQGNSA. With 3 bases removed from V and 5 bases from J, the gap between germline ends came to 19 bases. The CDR3 spans 16 residues. CDR3 nucleotides: TGTGCCAGCAGCTTGATCCCAAGGGGAATAGGGACTGAAGCTTTCTTT. Residues: CASSLIPRGIGTEAFF.

The V call is TRBV20-1, the J call TRBJ2-3, with TRBD2 as a possible D gene (5 bases). Trimming pared 6 bases from V and 3 bases from J, leaving 16 bases between. Germline V gene sequence: CDR1 DFQATT, CDR2 SNEGSKA (reference sequence). The CDR3 spans 14 residues. The DNA of the CDR3 is TGCAGTGCCATCGCTCTAGCAGAGACAGATACGCAGTATTTT. Translated: CSAIALAETDTQYF.

This clonotype came up many times. J is TRBJ2-7 and V is TRBV7-9; TRBD1 might be the D (6 bases). Trimming took off 5 bases at V and 3 bases at J, with 14 bases between the two ends. This CDR3 has 14 residues. Germline lookup yields CDR1 SEHNR and CDR2 FQNEAQ (reference sequence). In DNA, the CDR3 is TGTGCCAGCAGCCCACCGGGACAACGCTACGAGCAGTACTTC. It codes for CASSPPGQRYEQYF.

The table lists this clonotype with many counts. The chain uses TRBV11-2 and TRBJ1-1, with D possibly being TRBD1 (5 bases). V dropped 5 bases and J dropped 3 bases, with 16 bases sitting between them. This CDR3 comprises 15 residues. Germline-derived CDR1 and CDR2 are SGHAT and FQNNGV. The CDR3 sequence is CASSRAPRADTEAFF. The DNA for the CDR3 is TGTGCCAGCAGCCGAGCCCCCAGGGCGGACACTGAAGCTTTCTTT.

This clonotype was detected many times. The rearrangement uses TRBV29-1 and TRBJ1-1, with TRBD1 matching 9 bases. The CDR3 covers 14 residues. Germline V gene data show CDR1 as SQVTM and CDR2 as ANQGSEA. With V trimmed by 3 bases and J by 1 base, 3 bases remained unmatched. CDR3 sequence (DNA): TGCAGCGTTGACCGGGACAGGGCGAACACTGAAGCTTTCTTT. This sequence encodes CSVDRDRANTEAFF.

This clonotype has just one count. The chain employs TRBV7-3 and TRBJ2-7; 8 bases align to TRBD1. This CDR3 is built from 15 residues. Germline-derived CDR1 and CDR2 are SGHTA and FQGTGA. Unmatched junction bases numbered 8, after V lost 5 bases and J lost 2 bases. The CDR3 DNA reads as TGTGCCAGCAGCGTTGGACAGGGTATCACCTACGAGCAGTACTTC. Protein sequence: CASSVGQGITYEQYF.

This clonotype was seen ten or more times. The J gene is TRBJ1-5, the V gene TRBV29-1; TRBD1 matches 7 bases. This CDR3 region has 14 residues. The germline V gene encodes CDR1 SQVTM and CDR2 ANQGSEA. J gave up 5 bases and V 6 bases, and 10 bases lay outside the gene matches. This chain's CDR3 is CSVTIGTADQPQHF. CDR3 bases: TGCAGCGTCACCATCGGGACAGCAGATCAGCCCCAGCATTTT.

This clonotype was picked up a small number of times. The chain combines TRBV29-1 with TRBJ1-2; D possibly corresponds to TRBD1 (6 bases). Germline CDR1 and CDR2: SQVTM and ANQGSEA. V lost 4 bases to trimming and J lost 2 bases, with 11 bases between them. The CDR3 is 13 amino acids. CDR3 sequence reads: CSVGTGWNYGYTF. The DNA for the CDR3 is TGCAGCGTTGGAACAGGGTGGAACTATGGCTACACCTTC.

This clonotype was seen more than once but under ten times. This chain joins TRBV6-2 or TRBV6-3 and TRBJ2-2; D remains unclear. The CDR3 is 15 amino acids. Trimming stripped 3 bases from V and 1 base from J, with 9 bases between. CDR1 is MNHEY, CDR2 SVGEGT, per germline. This CDR3 is CASSYVGKNTGELFF. The CDR3 DNA follows: TGTGCCAGCAGTTATGTAGGGAAGAACACCGGGGAGCTGTTTTTT.

This clonotype was counted only a few times. V is TRBV4-2 and J is TRBJ2-3, with D uncertain. The V end was cut by 4 bases, the J end by 0 bases, with 20 bases between. The CDR3 has 18 amino acids. The germline V gene has CDR1 LGHNA and CDR2 YNFKEQ. CDR3 coding DNA: TGTGCCAGCAGCCGCTCCGACTGGTCCCTTTCTAGCACAGATACGCAGTATTTT. It specifies CASSRSDWSLSSTDTQYF.

As concerns this clonotype: Given a much more abundant clone one base away, this may be a read error. The CDR3 loop is CASSQRDSGAKVLTF. In DNA, the CDR3 is TGCGCCAGCAGCCAACGGGACTCTGGGGCCAAAGTCCTGACTTTC. The chain joins TRBV4-1 to TRBJ2-6; tentatively, D is TRBD2 (6 bases). CDR1 and CDR2 (germline): MGHRA, YSYEKL. The CDR3 is 15 amino acids.

The table lists this clonotype with a few counts. The gene calls are TRBV14 and TRBJ1-3; D call uncertain. CDR1 and CDR2 from the germline V gene are SGHDN and FVKESK. The ends were cut back, 3 bases at V and 0 bases at J, with 21 bases in the middle. This CDR3 spans 19 amino acids. Written as DNA, the CDR3 is TGTGCCAGCAGCCAGAGGGAAGGACCGCTACCTGACTCTGGAAACACCATATATTTT. Translation gives CASSQREGPLPDSGNTIYF.

This clonotype was detected many times. The chain recombines TRBV7-9 with TRBJ1-5; D gene uncertain. Germline V lookup: CDR1 SEHNR, CDR2 FQNEAQ (reference sequence). The CDR3 consists of 13 residues. V lost 1 base to trimming and J lost 4 bases, with 5 bases between them. The CDR3 DNA reads TGTGCCAGCAGCTTAGTTGGTAATCAGCCCCAGCATTTT. Translation: CASSLVGNQPQHF.

This clonotype was detected many times. V and J are TRBV12-3 or TRBV12-4 and TRBJ2-3, with unresolved D. V lost 6 bases and J lost 9, with 13 bases in between. CDR3 size: 12 residues. The CDR3 reads CASRPGLGTQYF. The CDR3 coding sequence is TGTGCCAGCAGGCCGGGCCTAGGGACGCAGTATTTT.

This clonotype was detected ten times or more. The gene calls are TRBV7-9 and TRBJ1-2; D unclear. Germline CDR1 and CDR2: SEHNR and FQNEAQ (reference sequence). V lost 4 bases, J lost 5 bases, and 11 bases lay in between. This CDR3 is 13 amino acids long. The CDR3 is CASSSGLMYGYTF. CDR3 nucleotide sequence: TGTGCCAGCAGCTCAGGACTGATGTATGGCTACACCTTC.

In its sample, this clonotype was seen many times. In nucleotides, the CDR3 is TGTGCCAGCATCACCGACGGGAAAGAGACCCAGTACTTC. This gives the protein CASITDGKETQYF. V and J are TRBV6-1 and TRBJ2-5; perhaps TRBD2 as D (5 bases). The germline V gene has CDR1 MNHNS and CDR2 SASEGT. V was shortened by 7 bases and J by 3 bases, with 12 bases between the two germline ends. The CDR3 length is 13 residues.

The table lists this clonotype with a few counts. V gene TRBV28 combines with J gene TRBJ1-3; tentatively, D is TRBD1 (6 bases). This CDR3 is built from 14 residues. Trimming removed 6 bases at V and 4 bases at J, with 13 bases between. Germline assignment: CDR1 MDHEN and CDR2 SYDVKM. CDR3 protein: CASSLTGSGNTIYF. DNA of the CDR3: TGTGCCAGCAGCTTGACAGGCTCCGGAAACACCATATATTTT.

This sequence joins TRBV3-1 and TRBJ1-1; D remains ambiguous. The CDR3 has 15 residues. Trimming took 4 bases from V and 0 from J, leaving 12 bases between them. Germline assignment: CDR1 LGHDT and CDR2 YNNKEL (reference sequence). CDR3 coding DNA: TGTGCCAGCAGCCCTAGACCGCTACTGAACACTGAAGCTTTCTTT. This gives the protein CASSPRPLLNTEAFF.

This chain joins TRBV20-1 and TRBJ2-7; the D call may be TRBD1 or TRBD2 (5 bases each). Trimming cost V 3 bases and J 0 bases, with 12 bases left between them. The CDR3 spans 14 residues. From germline, CDR1 is DFQATT and CDR2 SNEGSKA (reference sequence). The CDR3 here is CSARRDPSSYEQYF. Written as DNA, the CDR3 is TGCAGTGCTAGGAGGGACCCCAGCTCCTACGAGCAGTACTTC.

This clonotype was seen a few times. This sequence joins TRBV25-1 and TRBJ1-2, with TRBD1 identical over 7 bases. The CDR3 has 14 residues. Germline assignment: CDR1 MGHDK and CDR2 SYGVNS. J was trimmed by 4 bases and V by 2 bases; bases with no gene match: 4. CDR3 DNA sequence: TGTGCCAGCAGTGAACCGGGACAGACCTATGGCTACACCTTC. Translation gives CASSEPGQTYGYTF.

V gene TRBV20-1 combines with J gene TRBJ2-3; TRBD2 matches at 13 bases. Germline V gene sequence: CDR1 DFQATT, CDR2 SNEGSKA (reference sequence). The CDR3 spans 14 residues. With V trimmed by 4 bases and J by 3 bases, 1 base remained unmatched. This chain's CDR3 is CSAMTSGGTDTQYF. The CDR3 region has the DNA TGCAGTGCTATGACTAGCGGGGGGACAGATACGCAGTATTTT.